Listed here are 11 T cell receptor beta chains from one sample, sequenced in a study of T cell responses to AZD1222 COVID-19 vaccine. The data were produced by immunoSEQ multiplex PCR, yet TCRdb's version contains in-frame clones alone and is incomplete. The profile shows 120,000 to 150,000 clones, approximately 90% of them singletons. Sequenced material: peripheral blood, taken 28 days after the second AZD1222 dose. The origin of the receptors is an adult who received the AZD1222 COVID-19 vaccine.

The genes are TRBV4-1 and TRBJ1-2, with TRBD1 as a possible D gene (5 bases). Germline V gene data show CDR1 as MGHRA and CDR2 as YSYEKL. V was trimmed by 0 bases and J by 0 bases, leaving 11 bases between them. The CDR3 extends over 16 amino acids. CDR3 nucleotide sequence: TGCGCCAGCAGCCAAGATCCCGGGGGGTCTAACTATGGCTACACCTTC. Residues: CASSQDPGGSNYGYTF.

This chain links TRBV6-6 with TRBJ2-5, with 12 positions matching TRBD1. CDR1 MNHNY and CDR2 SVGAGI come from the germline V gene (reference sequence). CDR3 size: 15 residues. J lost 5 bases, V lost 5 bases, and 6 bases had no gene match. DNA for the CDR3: TGTGCCAGCAGTGCGGGACAGGGGGCTGTGGAGACCCAGTACTTC. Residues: CASSAGQGAVETQYF.

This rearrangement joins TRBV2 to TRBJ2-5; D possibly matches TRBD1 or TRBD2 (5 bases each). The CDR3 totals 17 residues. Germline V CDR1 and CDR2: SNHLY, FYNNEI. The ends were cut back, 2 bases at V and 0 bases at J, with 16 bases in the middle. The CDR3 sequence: CASSELFGTPYQETQYF. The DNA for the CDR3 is TGTGCCAGCAGTGAACTGTTCGGGACCCCGTACCAAGAGACCCAGTACTTC. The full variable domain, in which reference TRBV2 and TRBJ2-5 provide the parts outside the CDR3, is EPEVTQTPSHQVTQMGQEVILRCVPISNHLYFYWYRQILGQKVEFLVSFYNNEISEKSEIFDDQFSVERPDGSNFTLKIRSTKLEDSAMYFCASSELFGTPYQETQYFGPGTRLLVL.

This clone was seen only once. This CDR3 is CASSRDRGSEQYF. In nucleotides, the CDR3 is TGTGCCAGCAGCCGGGACAGGGGGAGCGAGCAGTACTTC. This chain connects TRBV27 to TRBJ2-7; 11 bases fit TRBD1. This CDR3 is built from 13 residues. Germline loops: CDR1 MNHEY, CDR2 SMNVEV (reference sequence). Trimming cost V 6 bases and J 6 bases; bases outside gene matches: 4.

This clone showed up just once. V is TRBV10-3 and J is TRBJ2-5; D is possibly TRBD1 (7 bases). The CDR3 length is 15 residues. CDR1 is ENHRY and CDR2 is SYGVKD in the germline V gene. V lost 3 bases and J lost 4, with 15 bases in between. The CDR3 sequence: CAISEPRQGGETQYF. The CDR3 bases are TGTGCCATCAGTGAACCCAGACAGGGAGGAGAGACCCAGTACTTC.

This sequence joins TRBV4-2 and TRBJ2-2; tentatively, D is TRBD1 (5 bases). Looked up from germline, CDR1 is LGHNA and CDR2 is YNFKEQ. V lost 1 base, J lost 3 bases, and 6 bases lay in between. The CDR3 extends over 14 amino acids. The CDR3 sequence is CASSQVTDTGELFF. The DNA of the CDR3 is TGTGCCAGCAGCCAAGTGACAGACACCGGGGAGCTGTTTTTT.

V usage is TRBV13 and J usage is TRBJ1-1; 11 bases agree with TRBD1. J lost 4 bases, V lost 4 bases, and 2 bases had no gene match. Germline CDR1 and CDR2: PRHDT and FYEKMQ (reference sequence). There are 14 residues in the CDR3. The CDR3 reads CASSSGTGGTEAFF. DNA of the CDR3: TGTGCCAGCAGCTCCGGGACAGGGGGCACTGAAGCTTTCTTT. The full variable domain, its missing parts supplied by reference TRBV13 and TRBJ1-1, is AAGVIQSPRHLIKEKRETATLKCYPIPRHDTVYWYQQGPGQDPQFLISFYEKMQSDKGSIPDRFSAQQFSDYHSELNMSSLELGDSALYFCASSSGTGGTEAFFGQGTRLTVV.

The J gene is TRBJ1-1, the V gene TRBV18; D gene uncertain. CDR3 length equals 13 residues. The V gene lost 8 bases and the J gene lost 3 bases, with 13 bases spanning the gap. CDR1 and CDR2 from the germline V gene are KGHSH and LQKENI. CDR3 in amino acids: CASANGGDTEAFF. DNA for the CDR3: TGTGCCAGCGCAAACGGTGGGGACACTGAAGCTTTCTTT.

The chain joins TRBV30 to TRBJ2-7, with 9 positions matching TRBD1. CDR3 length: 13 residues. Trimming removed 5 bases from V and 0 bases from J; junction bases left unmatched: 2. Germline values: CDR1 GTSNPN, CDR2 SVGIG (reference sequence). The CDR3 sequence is CAWDRGNSYEQYF. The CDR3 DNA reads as TGTGCCTGGGACAGGGGGAACTCCTACGAGCAGTACTTC.

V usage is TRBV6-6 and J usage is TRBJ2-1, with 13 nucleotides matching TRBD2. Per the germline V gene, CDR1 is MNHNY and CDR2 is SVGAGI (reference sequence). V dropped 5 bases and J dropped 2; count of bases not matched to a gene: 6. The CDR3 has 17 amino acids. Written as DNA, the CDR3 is TGTGCCAGCAGTCAGGGACTAGCGGGAAGTCCCTACAATGAGCAGTTCTTC. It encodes CASSQGLAGSPYNEQFF.

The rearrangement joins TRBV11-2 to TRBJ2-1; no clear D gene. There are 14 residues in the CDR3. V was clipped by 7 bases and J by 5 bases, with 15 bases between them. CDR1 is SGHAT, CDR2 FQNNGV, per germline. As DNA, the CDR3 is TGTGCCAGCACCGCGTGGGGATTAAACAATGAGCAGTTCTTC. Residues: CASTAWGLNNEQFF.